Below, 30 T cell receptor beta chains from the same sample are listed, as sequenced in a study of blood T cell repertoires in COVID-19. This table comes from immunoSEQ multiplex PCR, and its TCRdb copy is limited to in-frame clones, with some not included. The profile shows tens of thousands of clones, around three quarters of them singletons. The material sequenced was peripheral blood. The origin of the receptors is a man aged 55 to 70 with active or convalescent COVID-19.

The CDR3 sequence is CASSPLGGGNTDTQYF. The CDR3 bases are TGTGCCAGCAGCCCCTTGGGAGGGGGGAACACAGATACGCAGTATTTT. The genes are TRBV3-1 (or the pseudogene TRBV3-2) and TRBJ2-3, with D possibly TRBD2 on 7 matching bases. CDR1 and CDR2 (germline): LGHDT, YNNKEL (reference sequence). The V gene lost 4 bases and the J gene lost 2 bases, with 16 bases spanning the gap. This CDR3 contains 16 residues.

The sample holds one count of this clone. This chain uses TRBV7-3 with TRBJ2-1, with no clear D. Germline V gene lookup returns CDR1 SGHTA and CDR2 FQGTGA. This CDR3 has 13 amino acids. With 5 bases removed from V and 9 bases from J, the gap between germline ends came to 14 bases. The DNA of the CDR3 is TGTGCCAGCAGCCCCCCCGGTGGCGGTGAGCAGTTCTTC. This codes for CASSPPGGGEQFF.

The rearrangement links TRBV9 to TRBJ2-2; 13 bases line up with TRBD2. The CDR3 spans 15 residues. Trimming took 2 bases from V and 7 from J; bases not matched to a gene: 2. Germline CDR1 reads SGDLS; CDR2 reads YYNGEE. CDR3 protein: CASSVGLAGYGELFF. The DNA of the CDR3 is TGTGCCAGCAGCGTGGGACTAGCGGGATACGGGGAGCTGTTTTTT.

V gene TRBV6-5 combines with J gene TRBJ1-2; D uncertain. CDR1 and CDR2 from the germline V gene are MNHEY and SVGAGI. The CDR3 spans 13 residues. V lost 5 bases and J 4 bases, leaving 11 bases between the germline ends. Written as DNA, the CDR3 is TGTGCCAGCAGTCGACTTTCGACCTATGGCTACACCTTC. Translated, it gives CASSRLSTYGYTF.

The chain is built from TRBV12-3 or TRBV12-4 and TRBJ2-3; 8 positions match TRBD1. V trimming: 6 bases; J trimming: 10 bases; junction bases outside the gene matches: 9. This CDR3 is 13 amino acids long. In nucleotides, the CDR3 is TGTGCCAGCAGAAAAGGACAGGGCCAAGCGCAGTATTTT. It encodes CASRKGQGQAQYF.

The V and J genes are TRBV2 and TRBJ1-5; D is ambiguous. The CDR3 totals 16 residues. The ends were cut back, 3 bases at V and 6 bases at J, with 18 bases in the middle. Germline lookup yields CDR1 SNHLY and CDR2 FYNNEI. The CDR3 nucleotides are TGTGCCAGCAGTGAGAGAGGCCCGGGTTCGGGTCAGCCCCAGCATTTT. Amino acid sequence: CASSERGPGSGQPQHF. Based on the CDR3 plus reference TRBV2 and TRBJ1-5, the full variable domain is EPEVTQTPSHQVTQMGQEVILRCVPISNHLYFYWYRQILGQKVEFLVSFYNNEISEKSEIFDDQFSVERPDGSNFTLKIRSTKLEDSAMYFCASSERGPGSGQPQHFGDGTRLSIL.

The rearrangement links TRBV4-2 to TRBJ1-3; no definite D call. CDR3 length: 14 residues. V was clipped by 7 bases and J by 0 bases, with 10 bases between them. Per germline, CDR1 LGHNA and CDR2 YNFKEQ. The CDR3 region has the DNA TGTGCCAGCAACTCCCTTTTCTCTGGAAACACCATATATTTT. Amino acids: CASNSLFSGNTIYF.

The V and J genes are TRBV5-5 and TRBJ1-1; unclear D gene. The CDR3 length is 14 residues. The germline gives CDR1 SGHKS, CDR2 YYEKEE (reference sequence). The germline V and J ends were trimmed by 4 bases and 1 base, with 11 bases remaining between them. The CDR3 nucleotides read TGTGCCAGCAGCGGTTATGGGCAGAACACTGAAGCTTTCTTT. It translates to CASSGYGQNTEAFF.

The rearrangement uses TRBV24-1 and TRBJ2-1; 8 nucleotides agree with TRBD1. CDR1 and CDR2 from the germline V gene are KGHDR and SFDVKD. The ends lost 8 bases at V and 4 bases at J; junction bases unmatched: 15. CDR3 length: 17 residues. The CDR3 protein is CATNHGPGGGGYNEQFF. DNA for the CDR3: TGTGCCACCAACCACGGTCCAGGGGGCGGTGGGTACAATGAGCAGTTCTTC.

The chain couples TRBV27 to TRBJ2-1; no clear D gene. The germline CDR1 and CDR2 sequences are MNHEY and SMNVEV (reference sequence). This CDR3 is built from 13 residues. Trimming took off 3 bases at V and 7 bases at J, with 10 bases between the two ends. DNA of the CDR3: TGTGCCAGCAGTTTTACAGCCGAAAATGAGCAGTTCTTC. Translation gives CASSFTAENEQFF.

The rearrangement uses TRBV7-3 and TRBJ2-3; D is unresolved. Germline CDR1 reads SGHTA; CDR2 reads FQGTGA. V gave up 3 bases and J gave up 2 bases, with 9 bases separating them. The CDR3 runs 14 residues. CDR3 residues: CASSLILSTDTQYF. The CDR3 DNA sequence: TGTGCCAGCAGCTTGATTCTATCCACAGATACGCAGTATTTT.

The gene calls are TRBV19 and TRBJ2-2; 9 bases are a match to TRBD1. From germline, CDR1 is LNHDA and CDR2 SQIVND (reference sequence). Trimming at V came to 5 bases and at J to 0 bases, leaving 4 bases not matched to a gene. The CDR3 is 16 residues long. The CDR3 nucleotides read TGTGCCAGTAGTTTGGGACAGGGCTCGAACACCGGGGAGCTGTTTTTT. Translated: CASSLGQGSNTGELFF.

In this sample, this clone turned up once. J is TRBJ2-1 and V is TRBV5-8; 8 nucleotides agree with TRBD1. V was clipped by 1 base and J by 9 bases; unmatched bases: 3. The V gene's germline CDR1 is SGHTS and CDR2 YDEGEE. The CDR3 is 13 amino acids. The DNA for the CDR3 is TGTGCCAGCAGCTTGAGACAGGGGTTTGAGCAGTTCTTC. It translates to CASSLRQGFEQFF.

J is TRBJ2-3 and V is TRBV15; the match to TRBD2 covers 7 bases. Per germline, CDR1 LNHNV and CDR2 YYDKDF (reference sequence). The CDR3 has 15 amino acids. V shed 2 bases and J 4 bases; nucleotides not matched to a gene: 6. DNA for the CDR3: TGTGCCACCAGCAGAAGCGGGGCTGGGGCAGATACGCAGTATTTT. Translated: CATSRSGAGADTQYF.

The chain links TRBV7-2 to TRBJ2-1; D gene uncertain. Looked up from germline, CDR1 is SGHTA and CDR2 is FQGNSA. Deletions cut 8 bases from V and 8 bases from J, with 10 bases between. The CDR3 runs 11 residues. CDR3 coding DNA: TGTGCCAGCTCAAACTCCGATGAGCAGTTCTTC. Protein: CASSNSDEQFF. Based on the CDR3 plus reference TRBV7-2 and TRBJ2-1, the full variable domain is GAGVSQSPSNKVTEKGKDVELRCDPISGHTALYWYRQSLGQGLEFLIYFQGNSAPDKSGLPSDRFSAERTGGSVSTLTIQRTQQEDSAVYLCASSNSDEQFFGPGTRLTVL.

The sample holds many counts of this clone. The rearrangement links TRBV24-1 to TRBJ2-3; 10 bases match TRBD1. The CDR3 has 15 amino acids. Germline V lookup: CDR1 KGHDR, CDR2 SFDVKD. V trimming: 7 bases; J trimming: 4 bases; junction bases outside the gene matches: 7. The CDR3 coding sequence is TGTGCCACCAGCGAGGGACAGGGGCTAGCAGATACGCAGTATTTT. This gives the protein CATSEGQGLADTQYF.

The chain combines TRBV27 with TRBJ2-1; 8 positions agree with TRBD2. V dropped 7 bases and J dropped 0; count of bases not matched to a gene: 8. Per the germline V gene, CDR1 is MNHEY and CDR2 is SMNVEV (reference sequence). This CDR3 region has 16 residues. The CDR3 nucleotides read TGTGCCAGCACGGGGAGCGGGGGATTCTCCTACAATGAGCAGTTCTTC. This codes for CASTGSGGFSYNEQFF.

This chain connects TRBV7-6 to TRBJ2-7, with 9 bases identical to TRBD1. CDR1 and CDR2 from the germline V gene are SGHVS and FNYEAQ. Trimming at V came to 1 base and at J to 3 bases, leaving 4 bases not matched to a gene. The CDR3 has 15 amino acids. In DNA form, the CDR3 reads TGTGCCAGCAGCTTAGGTGGGACAGGGTTCTACGAGCAGTACTTC. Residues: CASSLGGTGFYEQYF.

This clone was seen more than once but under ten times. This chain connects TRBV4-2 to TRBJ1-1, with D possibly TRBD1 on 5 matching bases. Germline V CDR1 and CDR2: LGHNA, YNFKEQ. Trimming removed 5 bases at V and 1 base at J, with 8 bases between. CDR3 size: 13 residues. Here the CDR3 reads CASSSGRNTEAFF. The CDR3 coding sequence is TGTGCCAGCAGCTCAGGGCGGAACACTGAAGCTTTCTTT.

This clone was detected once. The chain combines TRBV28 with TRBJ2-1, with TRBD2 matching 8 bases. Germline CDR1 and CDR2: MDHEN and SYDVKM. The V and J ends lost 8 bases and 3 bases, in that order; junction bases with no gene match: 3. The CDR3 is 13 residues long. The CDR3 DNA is TGTGCCAGCGCCGGGGGGGTCTACAATGAGCAGTTCTTC. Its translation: CASAGGVYNEQFF.

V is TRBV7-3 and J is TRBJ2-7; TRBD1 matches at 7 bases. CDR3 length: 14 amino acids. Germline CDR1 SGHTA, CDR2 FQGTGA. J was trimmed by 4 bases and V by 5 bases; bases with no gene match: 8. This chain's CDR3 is CASSPGTAPYEQYF. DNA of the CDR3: TGTGCCAGCAGCCCCGGGACAGCTCCGTACGAGCAGTACTTC.

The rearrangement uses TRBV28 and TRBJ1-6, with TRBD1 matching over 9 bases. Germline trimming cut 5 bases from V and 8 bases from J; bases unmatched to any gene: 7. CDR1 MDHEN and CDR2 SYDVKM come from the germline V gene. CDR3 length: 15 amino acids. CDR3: CASSRTGVLYSPLHF. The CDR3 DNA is TGTGCCAGCAGTAGGACAGGGGTTTTATATTCACCCCTCCACTTT. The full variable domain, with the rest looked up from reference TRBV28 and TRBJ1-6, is DVKVTQSSRYLVKRTGEKVFLECVQDMDHENMFWYRQDPGLGLRLIYFSYDVKMKEKGDIPEGYSVSREKKERFSLILESASTNQTSMYLCASSRTGVLYSPLHFGNGTRLTVT.

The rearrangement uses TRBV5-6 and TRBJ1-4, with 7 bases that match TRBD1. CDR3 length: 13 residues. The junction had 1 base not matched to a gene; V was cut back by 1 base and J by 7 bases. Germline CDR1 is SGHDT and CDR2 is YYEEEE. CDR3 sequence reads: CASSLQGGEKLFF. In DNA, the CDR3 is TGTGCCAGCAGCTTGCAGGGGGGTGAAAAACTGTTTTTT.

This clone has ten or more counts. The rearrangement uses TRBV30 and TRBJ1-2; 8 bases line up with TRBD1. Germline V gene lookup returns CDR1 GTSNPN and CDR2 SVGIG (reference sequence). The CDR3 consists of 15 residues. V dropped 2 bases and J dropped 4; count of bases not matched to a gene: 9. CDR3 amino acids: CAWSPGGQGPYGYTF. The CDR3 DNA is TGTGCCTGGAGTCCCGGCGGACAGGGACCCTATGGCTACACCTTC.

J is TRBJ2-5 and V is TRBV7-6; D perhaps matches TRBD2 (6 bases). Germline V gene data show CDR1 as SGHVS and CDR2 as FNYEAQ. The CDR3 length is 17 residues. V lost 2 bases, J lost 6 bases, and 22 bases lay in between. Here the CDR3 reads CASSLIPGGVPPKTQYF. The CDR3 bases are TGTGCCAGCAGCTTAATCCCCGGCGGGGTCCCCCCCAAGACCCAGTACTTC.

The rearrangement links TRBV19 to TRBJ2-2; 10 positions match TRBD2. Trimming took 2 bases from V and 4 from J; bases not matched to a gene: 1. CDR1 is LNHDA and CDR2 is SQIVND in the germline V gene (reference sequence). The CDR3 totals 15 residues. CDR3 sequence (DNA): TGTGCCAGTAGTATAAGGACTAGCGGCACCGGGGAGCTGTTTTTT. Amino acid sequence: CASSIRTSGTGELFF.

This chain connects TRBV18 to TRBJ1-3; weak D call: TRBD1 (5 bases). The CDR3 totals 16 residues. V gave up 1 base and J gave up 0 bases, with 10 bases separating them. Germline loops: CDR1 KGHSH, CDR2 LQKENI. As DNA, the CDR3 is TGTGCCAGCTCACCACGGTCAGGGAACTCTGGAAACACCATATATTTT. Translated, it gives CASSPRSGNSGNTIYF. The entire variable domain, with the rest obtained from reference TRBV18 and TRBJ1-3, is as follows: NAGVMQNPRHLVRRRGQEARLRCSPMKGHSHVYWYRQLPEEGLKFMVYLQKENIIDESGMPKERFSAEFPKEGPSILRIQQVVRGDSAAYFCASSPRSGNSGNTIYFGEGSWLTVV.

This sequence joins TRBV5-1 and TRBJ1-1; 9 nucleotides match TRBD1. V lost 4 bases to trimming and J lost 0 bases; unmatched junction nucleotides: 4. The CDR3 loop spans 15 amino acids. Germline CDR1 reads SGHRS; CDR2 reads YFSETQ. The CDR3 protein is CASSHGQGMNTEAFF. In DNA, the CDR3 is TGCGCCAGCAGCCACGGACAGGGGATGAACACTGAAGCTTTCTTT.

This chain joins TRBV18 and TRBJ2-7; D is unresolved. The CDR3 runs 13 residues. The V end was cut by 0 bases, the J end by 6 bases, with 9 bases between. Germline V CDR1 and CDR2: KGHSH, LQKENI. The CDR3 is CASSPPSGFEQYF. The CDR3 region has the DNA TGTGCCAGCTCACCACCGTCCGGGTTCGAGCAGTACTTC.

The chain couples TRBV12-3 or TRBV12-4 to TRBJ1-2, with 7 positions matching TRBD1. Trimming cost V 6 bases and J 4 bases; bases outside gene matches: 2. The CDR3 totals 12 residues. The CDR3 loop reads CASSGDSYGYTF. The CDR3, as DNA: TGTGCCAGCAGCGGGGACAGCTATGGCTACACCTTC.